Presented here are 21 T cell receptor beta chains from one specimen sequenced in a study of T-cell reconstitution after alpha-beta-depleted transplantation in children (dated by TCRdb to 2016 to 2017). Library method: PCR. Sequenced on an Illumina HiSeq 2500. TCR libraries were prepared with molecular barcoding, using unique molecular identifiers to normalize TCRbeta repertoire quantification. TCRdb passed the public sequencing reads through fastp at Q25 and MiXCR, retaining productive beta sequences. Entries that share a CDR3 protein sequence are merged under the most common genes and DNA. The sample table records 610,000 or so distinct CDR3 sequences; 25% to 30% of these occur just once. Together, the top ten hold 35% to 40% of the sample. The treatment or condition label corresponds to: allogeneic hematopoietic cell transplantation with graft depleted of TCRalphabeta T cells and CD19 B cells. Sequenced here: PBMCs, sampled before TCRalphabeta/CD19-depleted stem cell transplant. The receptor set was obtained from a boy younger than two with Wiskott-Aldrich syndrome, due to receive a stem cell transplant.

CDR3 in DNA: TGTGCCAGCTCACCACGTCTGGAGGGGTGGAAGAACACTGAAGCTTTCTTT. Translated, it gives CASSPRLEGWKNTEAFF. The gene calls are TRBV18 and TRBJ1-1; possibly TRBD1 for D (5 bases). The V gene lost 1 base and the J gene lost 1 base, with 16 bases spanning the gap. The length of the CDR3 is 17 residues. CDR1 KGHSH and CDR2 LQKENI come from the germline V gene.

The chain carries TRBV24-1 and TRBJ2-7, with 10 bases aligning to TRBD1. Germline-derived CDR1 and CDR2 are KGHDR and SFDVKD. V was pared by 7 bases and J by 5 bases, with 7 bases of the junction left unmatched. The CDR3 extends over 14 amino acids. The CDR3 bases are TGTGCCACCAGCCCGCCGGGACAGGGGAACGAGCAGTACTTC. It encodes CATSPPGQGNEQYF.

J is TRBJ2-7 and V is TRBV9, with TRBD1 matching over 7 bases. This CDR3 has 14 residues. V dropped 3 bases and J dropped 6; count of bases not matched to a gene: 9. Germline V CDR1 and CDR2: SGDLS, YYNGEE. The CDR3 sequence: CASSERTGVGEQYF. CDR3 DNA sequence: TGTGCCAGCAGCGAGCGAACAGGGGTTGGCGAGCAGTACTTC.

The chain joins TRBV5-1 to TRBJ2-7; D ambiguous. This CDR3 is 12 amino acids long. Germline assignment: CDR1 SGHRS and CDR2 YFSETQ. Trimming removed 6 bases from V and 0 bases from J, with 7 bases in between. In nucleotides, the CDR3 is TGCGCCAGCATCTCCTCCTCCTACGAGCAGTACTTC. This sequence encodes CASISSSYEQYF.

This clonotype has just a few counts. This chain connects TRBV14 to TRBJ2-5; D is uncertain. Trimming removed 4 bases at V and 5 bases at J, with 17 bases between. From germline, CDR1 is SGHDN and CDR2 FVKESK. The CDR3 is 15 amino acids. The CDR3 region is CASSPGPPGRETQYF. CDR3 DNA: TGTGCCAGCAGCCCGGGTCCTCCCGGCAGGGAGACCCAGTACTTC.

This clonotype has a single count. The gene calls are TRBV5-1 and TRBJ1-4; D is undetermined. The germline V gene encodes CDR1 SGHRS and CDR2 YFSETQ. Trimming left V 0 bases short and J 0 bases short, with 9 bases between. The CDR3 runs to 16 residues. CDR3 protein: CASSLVMGATNEKLFF. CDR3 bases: TGCGCCAGCAGCTTGGTTATGGGTGCAACTAATGAAAAACTGTTTTTT.

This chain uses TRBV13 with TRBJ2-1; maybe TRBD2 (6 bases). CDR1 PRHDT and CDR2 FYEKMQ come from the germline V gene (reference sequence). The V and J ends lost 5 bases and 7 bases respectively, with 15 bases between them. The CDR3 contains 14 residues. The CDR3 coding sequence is TGTGCCAGCAGCGTACACGGGACTTTAAATGAGCAGTTCTTC. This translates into CASSVHGTLNEQFF.

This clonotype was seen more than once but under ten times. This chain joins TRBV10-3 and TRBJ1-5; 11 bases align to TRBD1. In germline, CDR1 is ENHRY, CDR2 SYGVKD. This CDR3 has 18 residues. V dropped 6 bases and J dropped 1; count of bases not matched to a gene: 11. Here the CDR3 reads CAISPGQGARGSNQPQHF. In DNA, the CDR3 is TGTGCCATCAGCCCCGGACAGGGGGCACGGGGAAGCAATCAGCCCCAGCATTTT.

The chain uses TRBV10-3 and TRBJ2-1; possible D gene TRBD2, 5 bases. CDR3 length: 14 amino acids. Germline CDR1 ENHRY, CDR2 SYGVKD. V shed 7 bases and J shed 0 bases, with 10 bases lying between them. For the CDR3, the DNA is TGTGCCATCATGAGAGGGAGCTCCTACAATGAGCAGTTCTTC. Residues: CAIMRGSSYNEQFF.

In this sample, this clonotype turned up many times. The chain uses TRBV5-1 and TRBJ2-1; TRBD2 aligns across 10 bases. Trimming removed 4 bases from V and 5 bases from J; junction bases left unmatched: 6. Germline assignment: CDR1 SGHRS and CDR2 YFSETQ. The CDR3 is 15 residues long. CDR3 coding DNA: TGCGCCAGCAGCCTGCAGCGGGAGGGAAACAATGAGCAGTTCTTC. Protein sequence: CASSLQREGNNEQFF.

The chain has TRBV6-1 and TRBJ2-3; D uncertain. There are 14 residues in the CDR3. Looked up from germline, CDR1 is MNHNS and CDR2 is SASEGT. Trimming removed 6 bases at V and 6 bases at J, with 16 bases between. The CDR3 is CASSHKGGRDTQYF. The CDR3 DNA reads TGTGCCAGCAGCCATAAAGGTGGGCGGGATACGCAGTATTTT.

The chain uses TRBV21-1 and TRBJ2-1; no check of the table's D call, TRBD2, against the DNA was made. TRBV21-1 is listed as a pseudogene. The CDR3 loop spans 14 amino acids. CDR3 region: CASSKEGEAIEQFF. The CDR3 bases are TGTGCCAGCAGCAAAGAGGGGGAGGCGATTGAGCAGTTCTTC.

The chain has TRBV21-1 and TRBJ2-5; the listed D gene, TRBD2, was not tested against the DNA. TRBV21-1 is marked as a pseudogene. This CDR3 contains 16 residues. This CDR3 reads CASSKAASGSEETQYF. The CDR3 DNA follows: TGTGCCAGCAGCAAAGCGGCTAGCGGGAGTGAAGAGACCCAGTACTTC.

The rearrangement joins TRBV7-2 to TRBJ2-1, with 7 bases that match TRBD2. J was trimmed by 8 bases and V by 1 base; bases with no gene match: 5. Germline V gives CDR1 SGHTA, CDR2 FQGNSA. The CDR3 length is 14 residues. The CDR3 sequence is CASSLVGGGDEQFF. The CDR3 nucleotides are TGTGCCAGCAGCTTAGTCGGGGGAGGGGATGAGCAGTTCTTC.

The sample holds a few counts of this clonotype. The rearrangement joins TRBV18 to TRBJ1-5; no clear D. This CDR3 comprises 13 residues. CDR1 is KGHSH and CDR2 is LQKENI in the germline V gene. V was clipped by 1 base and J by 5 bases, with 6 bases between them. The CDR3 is CASSPLRDQPQHF. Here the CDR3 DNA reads TGTGCCAGCTCACCACTACGGGATCAGCCCCAGCATTTT.

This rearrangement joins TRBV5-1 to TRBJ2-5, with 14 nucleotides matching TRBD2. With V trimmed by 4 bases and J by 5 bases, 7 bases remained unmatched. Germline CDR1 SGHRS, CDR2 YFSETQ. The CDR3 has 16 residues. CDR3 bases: TGCGCCAGCAGCCCGGGACTAGCGGGAGAGAGGGAGACCCAGTACTTC. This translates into CASSPGLAGERETQYF. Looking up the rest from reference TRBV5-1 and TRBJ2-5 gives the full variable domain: KAGVTQTPRYLIKTRGQQVTLSCSPISGHRSVSWYQQTPGQGLQFLFEYFSETQRNKGNFPGRFSGRQFSNSRSEMNVSTLELGDSALYLCASSPGLAGERETQYFGPGTRLLVL.

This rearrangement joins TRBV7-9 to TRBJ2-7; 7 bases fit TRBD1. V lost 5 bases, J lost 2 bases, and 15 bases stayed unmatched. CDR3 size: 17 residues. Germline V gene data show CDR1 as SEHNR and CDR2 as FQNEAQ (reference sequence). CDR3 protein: CASSPRVRGPQTYEQYF. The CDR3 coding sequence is TGTGCCAGCAGCCCTAGGGTAAGGGGGCCCCAGACCTACGAGCAGTACTTC.

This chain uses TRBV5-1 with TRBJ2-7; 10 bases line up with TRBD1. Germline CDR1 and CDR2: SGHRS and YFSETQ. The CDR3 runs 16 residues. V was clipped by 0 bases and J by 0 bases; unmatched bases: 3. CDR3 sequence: CASSLGDRGSSYEQYF. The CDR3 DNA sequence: TGCGCCAGCAGCTTGGGGGACAGGGGAAGCTCCTACGAGCAGTACTTC.

The CDR3 loop reads CASSNRLAGSSYNEQFF. In nucleotides, the CDR3 is TGTGCCAGCAGTAACCGACTAGCGGGGAGCTCCTACAATGAGCAGTTCTTC. J is TRBJ2-1 and V is TRBV6-2 or TRBV6-3; 11 bases map to TRBD2. The CDR3 has 17 residues. Trimming at V came to 5 bases and at J to 0 bases, leaving 6 bases not matched to a gene. The germline V gene has CDR1 MNHEY and CDR2 SVGEGT.

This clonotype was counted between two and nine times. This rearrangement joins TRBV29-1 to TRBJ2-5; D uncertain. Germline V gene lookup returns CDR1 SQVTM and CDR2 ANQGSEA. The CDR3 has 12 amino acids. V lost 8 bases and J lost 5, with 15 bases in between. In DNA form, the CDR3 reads TGCAGCACCTTGGACGGTCGGGAGACCCAGTACTTC. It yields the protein CSTLDGRETQYF.

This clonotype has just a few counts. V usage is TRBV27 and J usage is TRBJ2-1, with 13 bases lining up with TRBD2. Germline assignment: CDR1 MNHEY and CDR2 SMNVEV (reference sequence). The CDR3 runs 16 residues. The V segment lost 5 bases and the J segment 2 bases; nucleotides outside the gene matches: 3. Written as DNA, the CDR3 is TGTGCCAGCAGTGCGGGGACTAGCGGGACCTACAATGAGCAGTTCTTC. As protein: CASSAGTSGTYNEQFF.